A single sample is the source of the 23 T cell receptor beta chains below, sequenced in a study of patients and donors after allogeneic stem cell transplantation (dated by TCRdb to the early 2020s). The library was prepared using RT-PCR. Sequencing relied on a NextSeq 550. TCRdb took the public reads, trimmed them with fastp at Q25, ran MiXCR for clone calling and kept in-frame beta chains. Entries that share a CDR3 protein sequence are merged under the most common genes and DNA. This sample has roughly 880,000 distinct CDR3 sequences in its table, and approximately 18% of those were observed once. The leading ten clones occupy around 5.5% of the sample. Specimen: blood, either unsorted or a sorted T cell fraction (not recorded which). The receptors stem from a human donor who was either an allogeneic HSCT recipient or a stem cell or donor lymphocyte infusion donor (not recorded which). It is not recorded whose cells these are; they may come from a transplant donor.

This clonotype was detected only a few times. The chain combines TRBV6-1 with TRBJ2-7; 11 bases map to TRBD2. Trimming removed 5 bases from V and 0 bases from J; junction bases left unmatched: 9. In germline, CDR1 is MNHNS, CDR2 SASEGT. The CDR3 sequence is 17 residues long. CDR3 bases: TGTGCCAGCAGTCAAGGGACTAGCGGTCTTAGCTCCTACGAGCAGTACTTC. Translated, it gives CASSQGTSGLSSYEQYF.

This sequence joins TRBV24-1 and TRBJ2-7, with D unclear. V lost 4 bases, J lost 0 bases, and 9 bases lay in between. Germline-derived CDR1 and CDR2 are KGHDR and SFDVKD. This CDR3 is built from 14 residues. The CDR3 coding sequence is TGTGCCACCAGTGACCGCCACAGCTCCTACGAGCAGTACTTC. The encoded protein is CATSDRHSSYEQYF.

The V and J genes are TRBV25-1 and TRBJ1-2, with D perhaps TRBD1 (5 bases). There are 13 residues in the CDR3. Germline assignment: CDR1 MGHDK and CDR2 SYGVNS. Trimming pared 2 bases from V and 5 bases from J, leaving 9 bases between. The CDR3 DNA is TGTGCCAGCAGTGAAGAGCGACAGTATGGCTACACCTTC. Its translation: CASSEERQYGYTF.

This clonotype was found a few times. In DNA, the CDR3 is TGTGCCAGCAGTGGCATTACAGGGTCTGGCTACACCTTC. It yields the protein CASSGITGSGYTF. The chain employs TRBV25-1 and TRBJ1-2, with a tentative D call TRBD1 (6 bases). This CDR3 region has 13 residues. V dropped 4 bases and J dropped 7 bases, with 13 bases sitting between them. Germline V lookup: CDR1 MGHDK, CDR2 SYGVNS.

The chain combines TRBV4-1 with TRBJ2-1; TRBD2 agrees at 10 bases. CDR3 length: 16 amino acids. V was clipped by 4 bases and J by 5 bases; unmatched bases: 8. CDR1 and CDR2 (germline): MGHRA, YSYEKL. In nucleotides, the CDR3 is TGCGCCAGCAGCCTCAATGGACTAGCGGATGACAATGAGCAGTTCTTC. Protein product: CASSLNGLADDNEQFF.

The rearrangement uses TRBV7-9 and TRBJ2-7; D remains ambiguous. V was clipped by 5 bases and J by 9 bases, with 8 bases between them. The CDR3 is 10 residues long. Looked up from germline, CDR1 is SEHNR and CDR2 is FQNEAQ (reference sequence). CDR3 sequence: CASSPGSQYF. CDR3 coding DNA: TGTGCCAGCAGCCCAGGCTCGCAGTACTTC.

This clonotype occurred a few times. The chain carries TRBV6-5 and TRBJ2-1; tentative D call: TRBD2 (5 bases). V was clipped by 0 bases and J by 0 bases, with 9 bases between them. This CDR3 is 16 amino acids long. Per the germline V gene, CDR1 is MNHEY and CDR2 is SVGAGI. The DNA of the CDR3 is TGTGCCAGCAGTTACTCGATACGGGGCTCCTACAATGAGCAGTTCTTC. Its translation is CASSYSIRGSYNEQFF.

The V call is TRBV4-2, the J call TRBJ1-1, with D uncertain. Germline V gene sequence: CDR1 LGHNA, CDR2 YNFKEQ. V was pared by 0 bases and J by 2 bases, with 13 bases between. This CDR3 region has 16 residues. The CDR3 DNA is TGTGCCAGCAGCCAAGATATAGGCAGAATAAACACTGAAGCTTTCTTT. It translates to CASSQDIGRINTEAFF.

DNA for the CDR3: TGCAGTGCTAGAGGGCAGGGGCTTGGAGAGACCCAGTACTTC. Residues: CSARGQGLGETQYF. The gene calls are TRBV20-1 and TRBJ2-5; weak D call: TRBD1 (6 bases). Germline values: CDR1 DFQATT, CDR2 SNEGSKA (reference sequence). The CDR3 has 14 amino acids. V dropped 1 base and J dropped 4 bases, with 13 bases sitting between them.

This clonotype has at least ten counts. The chain joins TRBV5-1 to TRBJ1-1, with D possibly matching TRBD1 (5 bases). The germline CDR1 and CDR2 sequences are SGHRS and YFSETQ. The CDR3 has 16 amino acids. With 0 bases removed from V and 4 bases from J, the gap between germline ends came to 16 bases. The CDR3: CASSLDAGAVGTEAFF. CDR3 in DNA: TGCGCCAGCAGCTTGGATGCTGGGGCAGTGGGCACTGAAGCTTTCTTT.

This clonotype was counted between two and nine times. V is TRBV12-3 or TRBV12-4 and J is TRBJ2-3; no definite D call. V dropped 7 bases and J dropped 6 bases, with 11 bases sitting between them. The CDR3 has 12 residues. The CDR3 is CASTNLGDTQYF. The CDR3 DNA reads as TGTGCCAGCACGAACCTGGGCGATACGCAGTATTTT.

In its sample, this clonotype was seen a few times. The gene calls are TRBV7-2 and TRBJ1-1, with 11 bases identical to TRBD1. V lost 4 bases and J lost 4; bases outside the gene matches: 8. Germline loops: CDR1 SGHTA, CDR2 FQGNSA. CDR3 length: 16 amino acids. The CDR3 reads CASSSPPGTGGTEAFF. DNA for the CDR3: TGTGCCAGCAGCTCTCCTCCCGGGACAGGGGGCACTGAAGCTTTCTTT.

V usage is TRBV5-1 and J usage is TRBJ2-2, with 7 bases identical to TRBD1. The CDR3 extends over 16 amino acids. Germline V gene data show CDR1 as SGHRS and CDR2 as YFSETQ. J lost 5 bases, V lost 4 bases, and 11 bases had no gene match. CDR3 sequence (DNA): TGCGCCAGCAGCCCCTACAGGGGTAATGTGACCGGGGAGCTGTTTTTT. Its protein is CASSPYRGNVTGELFF.

This sequence joins TRBV29-1 and TRBJ2-7; 8 bases map to TRBD1. The CDR3 loop spans 14 amino acids. The germline CDR1 and CDR2 sequences are SQVTM and ANQGSEA. With 4 bases clipped from V and 1 base from J, the junction kept 6 bases outside the gene matches. The CDR3: CSVGGGQASYEQYF. The CDR3 nucleotides are TGCAGCGTTGGTGGGGGACAGGCGTCCTACGAGCAGTACTTC.

The rearrangement links TRBV28 to TRBJ2-5; tentative D call: TRBD1 (6 bases). V was cut by 5 bases and J by 1 base, with 14 bases left in between. The CDR3 covers 15 residues. Looked up from germline, CDR1 is MDHEN and CDR2 is SYDVKM. The CDR3 coding sequence is TGTGCCAGCAGTCTTACAGGGCGCGTCCAAGAGACCCAGTACTTC. This translates into CASSLTGRVQETQYF.

The CDR3 DNA follows: TGCAGTGCTAGTCACCACAGGGGGCCGGGTGGCTACACCTTC. Encoded protein: CSASHHRGPGGYTF. This sequence joins TRBV20-1 and TRBJ1-2, with 9 bases matching TRBD1. CDR3 length: 14 residues. V was clipped by 3 bases and J by 7 bases; unmatched bases: 9. Germline assignment: CDR1 DFQATT and CDR2 SNEGSKA (reference sequence).

This clonotype was seen a handful of times. The CDR3 reads CATRTGLLTGELFF. CDR3 coding DNA: TGTGCCACCAGGACAGGGTTACTCACCGGGGAGCTGTTTTTT. V is TRBV11-2 and J is TRBJ2-2, with 8 bases aligning to TRBD1. Losses at the gene ends were 10 bases for V and 4 bases for J; bases not matched to a gene: 8. The V gene's germline CDR1 is SGHAT and CDR2 FQNNGV. The CDR3 runs to 14 residues.

The chain uses TRBV12-3 or TRBV12-4 and TRBJ1-2; the match to TRBD1 covers 11 bases. CDR3 size: 16 residues. Germline trimming cut 6 bases from V and 8 bases from J; bases unmatched to any gene: 14. In DNA, the CDR3 is TGTGCCAGCAGCCCGAGGGGCGGGACAGGGGGGAAAGGCTACACCTTC. Its protein product is CASSPRGGTGGKGYTF.

The chain employs TRBV7-2 and TRBJ2-1, with TRBD2 identical over 8 bases. With V trimmed by 0 bases and J by 4 bases, 11 bases remained unmatched. The CDR3 has 18 amino acids. Germline V gene sequence: CDR1 SGHTA, CDR2 FQGNSA. The CDR3, as DNA: TGTGCCAGCAGCTTAGCAGCTGGGGGACTAGGACGATACAATGAGCAGTTCTTC. Amino acids: CASSLAAGGLGRYNEQFF.

The genes are TRBV11-2 and TRBJ2-2, with 7 bases matching TRBD2. V shed 5 bases and J 7 bases; nucleotides not matched to a gene: 19. The CDR3 sequence is 18 residues long. Germline CDR1 is SGHAT and CDR2 is FQNNGV. The CDR3 loop reads CASSQMVWGTSAGGELFF. The CDR3 coding sequence is TGTGCCAGCAGCCAAATGGTCTGGGGTACTAGCGCGGGCGGGGAGCTGTTTTTT.

A few counts support this clonotype. V gene TRBV12-3 or TRBV12-4 combines with J gene TRBJ2-2, with 7 bases fitting TRBD1. This CDR3 is 16 amino acids long. V lost 2 bases, J lost 4 bases, and 7 bases stayed unmatched. The CDR3 bases are TGTGCCAGCAGTTTAAGAAGAGGGACAGTCACCGGGGAGCTGTTTTTT. Translated: CASSLRRGTVTGELFF.

The chain carries TRBV18 and TRBJ2-1; the D is unclear. Per germline, CDR1 KGHSH and CDR2 LQKENI. Trimming stripped 6 bases from V and 2 bases from J, with 11 bases between. The CDR3 sequence is 14 residues long. The CDR3 reads CASSVTVAYNEQFF. Written as DNA, the CDR3 is TGTGCCAGCTCCGTGACTGTTGCCTACAATGAGCAGTTCTTC.

The V gene is TRBV9, the J gene TRBJ2-2; 9 bases map to TRBD1. The CDR3 spans 17 residues. Losses at the gene ends were 3 bases for V and 4 bases for J; bases not matched to a gene: 10. The V gene's germline CDR1 is SGDLS and CDR2 YYNGEE. The CDR3: CASSALPPGQGTGELFF. The CDR3 DNA reads as TGTGCCAGCAGCGCCCTACCCCCGGGACAGGGCACCGGGGAGCTGTTTTTT.